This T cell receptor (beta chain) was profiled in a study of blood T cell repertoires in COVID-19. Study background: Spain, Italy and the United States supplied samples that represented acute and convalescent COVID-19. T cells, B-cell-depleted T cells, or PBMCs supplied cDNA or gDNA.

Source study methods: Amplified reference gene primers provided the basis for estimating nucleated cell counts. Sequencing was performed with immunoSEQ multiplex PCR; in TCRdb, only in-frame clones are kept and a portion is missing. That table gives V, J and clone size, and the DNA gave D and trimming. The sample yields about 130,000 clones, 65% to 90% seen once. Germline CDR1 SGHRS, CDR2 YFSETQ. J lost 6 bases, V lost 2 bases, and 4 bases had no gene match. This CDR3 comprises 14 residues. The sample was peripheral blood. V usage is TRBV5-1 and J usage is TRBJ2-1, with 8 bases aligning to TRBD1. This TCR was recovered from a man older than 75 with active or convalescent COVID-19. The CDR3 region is CASSFVGQANEQFF. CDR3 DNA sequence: TGCGCCAGCAGCTTTGTGGGACAGGCCAATGAGCAGTTCTTC.